This entry describes one T cell receptor beta chain. Its target is not known. Sequence at one end of the junction differs from germline and may be a read error. The deep-level immunoSEQ assay was used. Sequencing was performed with immunoSEQ multiplex PCR; in TCRdb, only in-frame clones are kept and a portion is missing. The sample contains about 1 million clones, around 76% of which appear only once. This entry belongs to a study of shared clonotypes between healthy human individuals. Study context: A donor's plate count was three for CD4 naive and three for CD4 memory; CD8 naive had two and CD8 memory one. Study conclusions and caveats: The study found roughly 5% of naive CD4 clonotypes shared across several donors. Estimated richness was generally greater in naive than memory subsets.

Germline V gene data show CDR1 as SSHAT and CDR2 as FNYEAQ (reference sequence). The CDR3 consists of 16 residues. The chain employs TRBV7-7 and TRBJ2-5, with D tentatively TRBD2 (5 bases). Sequenced input: memory CD4+ T cells sorted from blood. The subset is: CD45RA-negative fraction. The receptor was derived from a man younger than 35 in good health. The CDR3 DNA sequence: TGTGCTAGCAGCTTAGAAACGGGAAGGCTGCAAGAGACCCAGTACTTC. This codes for CASSLETGRLQETQYF. The variable domain in full, with the rest retrieved from reference TRBV7-7 and TRBJ2-5, is GAGVSQSPRYKVTKRGQDVTLRCDPISSHATLYWYQQALGQGPEFLTYFNYEAQPDKSGLPSDRFSAERPEGSISTLTIQRTEQRDSAMYRCASSLETGRLQETQYFGPGTRLLVL.